The source of this T cell receptor (beta chain) is a study of control samples from healthy donors and cancer patients. Assay used: immunoSEQ multiplex PCR; TCRdb lists only in-frame clones, some missing. This sample has more than 120,000 clones; about 91% occur once, and the top ten carry more than 3%. Trimming cost V 4 bases and J 6 bases; bases outside gene matches: 8. The germline CDR1 and CDR2 sequences are SGHDN and FVKESK. CDR3 size: 15 residues. Sequencing used blood. The chain employs TRBV14 and TRBJ1-1; TRBD1 agrees at 10 bases. The receptor comes from a man aged 25 to 45 in good health. This CDR3 is CASSPKGQGTPEAFF. In DNA, the CDR3 is TGTGCCAGCAGCCCTAAGGGACAGGGGACCCCTGAAGCTTTCTTT.